A selection of T cell receptor beta chains follows, all from one sample in a study of cytomegalovirus exposure and HLA in healthy donors. Sequencing was performed with immunoSEQ multiplex PCR; in TCRdb, only in-frame clones are kept and a portion is missing. The sample holds some 120,000 clones, less than 20% seen once. Input material: PBMCs. Receptor source: a woman younger than 35 in good health and CMV-seronegative. The CDR3 runs from the conserved cysteine through the conserved F or W. Fields, in order: J gene, V gene, CDR3 protein.

j_call: TRBJ2-7
v_call: TRBV5-6
cdr3_aa: CASSFDRAHEQYF

j_call: TRBJ2-5
v_call: TRBV20-1
cdr3_aa: CSARDAETQYF

j_call: TRBJ1-6
v_call: TRBV6-5
cdr3_aa: CASRTGERGSPLHF

j_call: TRBJ2-3
v_call: TRBV5-5
cdr3_aa: CASSLEGADTQYF

j_call: TRBJ2-7
v_call: TRBV4-2
cdr3_aa: CASSLNVAGDREQYF

j_call: TRBJ2-7
v_call: TRBV7-9
cdr3_aa: CASSPTLGTGASYEQYF

j_call: TRBJ1-5
v_call: TRBV19
cdr3_aa: CASSMHTWTGPDQPQHF

j_call: TRBJ2-7
v_call: TRBV6-1
cdr3_aa: CASSAGTGLTF

j_call: TRBJ2-1
v_call: TRBV13
cdr3_aa: CASSSDSEQFF

j_call: TRBJ2-2
v_call: TRBV9
cdr3_aa: CASSSWASGSRGGELFF

j_call: TRBJ1-1
v_call: TRBV10-1
cdr3_aa: CASSESDRARAFF

j_call: TRBJ2-7
v_call: TRBV13
cdr3_aa: CASSLGQVPYEQYF

j_call: TRBJ1-1
v_call: TRBV29-1
cdr3_aa: CSVAGQMNTEAFF

j_call: TRBJ1-1
v_call: TRBV30
cdr3_aa: CAWSMGPPNTEAFF

j_call: TRBJ2-5
v_call: TRBV11-2
cdr3_aa: CASSWDRASLETQYF

j_call: TRBJ1-1
v_call: TRBV6-5
cdr3_aa: CASSKLQGSNTEAFF

j_call: TRBJ1-4
v_call: TRBV10-1
cdr3_aa: CASSGDRGQTNEKLFF

j_call: TRBJ2-7
v_call: TRBV28
cdr3_aa: CASSLLAHEAGGEQYF

j_call: TRBJ2-2
v_call: TRBV9
cdr3_aa: CASSDPGLAGGLNTGELFF

j_call: TRBJ2-5
v_call: TRBV2
cdr3_aa: CAKGQSQETQYF

j_call: TRBJ1-4
v_call: TRBV29-1
cdr3_aa: CSVQTRDKPEKLFF

j_call: TRBJ1-6
v_call: TRBV4-1
cdr3_aa: CASSPWSSYNSPLHF

j_call: TRBJ2-5
v_call: TRBV9
cdr3_aa: CASSVAASGGRETQYF

j_call: TRBJ2-2
v_call: TRBV5-1
cdr3_aa: CASSLAGEGTGELFF

j_call: TRBJ2-7
v_call: TRBV5-4
cdr3_aa: CASSLDPSGTYEQYF

j_call: TRBJ2-1
v_call: TRBV6-5
cdr3_aa: CASSYLTGFHEQFF

j_call: TRBJ2-1
v_call: TRBV6-1
cdr3_aa: CASSEGTSGYNEQFF

j_call: TRBJ2-1
v_call: TRBV5-1
cdr3_aa: CASSLARLAGPEQFF

j_call: TRBJ2-7
v_call: TRBV5-1
cdr3_aa: CASSLASSYEQYF

j_call: TRBJ2-1
v_call: TRBV13
cdr3_aa: CASSLGRRGGAEQFF

j_call: TRBJ2-3
v_call: TRBV28
cdr3_aa: CASSPEVGTDTQYF

j_call: TRBJ2-3
v_call: TRBV29-1
cdr3_aa: CSVERLIAGDTQYF

j_call: TRBJ2-1
v_call: TRBV7-6
cdr3_aa: CASSWTSGNPYNEQFF

j_call: TRBJ2-3
v_call: TRBV9
cdr3_aa: CASSSSRVLTTDTQYF

j_call: TRBJ2-1
v_call: TRBV7-6
cdr3_aa: CASSSGAGAYNEQFF

j_call: TRBJ1-3
v_call: TRBV9
cdr3_aa: CASSVASGGAQNTIYF